This TCR beta chain was retrieved from a study of blood T cells in healthy people across ages. The V gene end was trimmed by 7 bases and the J gene end by 4 bases; junction bases not matched to a gene: 9. The CDR3 consists of 14 residues. Germline CDR1 is MNHNS and CDR2 is SASEGT. A second PCR of 7 to 11 cycles used a sample-barcoded 5' primer and a J-beta primer mix. TCRdb passed the 5' RACE reads through MiXCR, listing each CDR3 protein once. This table holds roughly 2 million distinct CDR3 sequences, roughly 52% found once. The rearrangement links TRBV6-1 to TRBJ1-2; TRBD1 aligns across 7 bases. The sequencing sample was made of blood. The sequence was obtained from a woman aged 40 to 50 in good health. The CDR3 loop is CASTPTGLIYGYTF. Written as DNA, the CDR3 is TGTGCCAGCACCCCGACAGGGCTGATCTATGGCTACACCTTC.